The clone carrying this T cell receptor beta chain has at least ten counts. Its antigen is currently unknown. Germline V gene data show CDR1 as SEHNR and CDR2 as FQNEAQ (reference sequence). V lost 5 bases and J lost 3; bases outside the gene matches: 11. The CDR3 is made up of 16 amino acids. Via MiXCR, TCRdb re-called the reads, giving one row per CDR3 protein. The sample carries over 200,000 distinct CDR3 sequences, approximately 14% recorded once. The data belong to a study of T cell repertoires in cytomegalovirus infection. The overall study: Public signatures in TCR beta pointed to CMV infection and matching HLA type.

Study observations and caveats: Clonotype analysis showed dominance of the ex vivo response by HLA-C-restricted CMV-specific TCR beta clonotypes. CMV carriers having the relevant HLA were flagged by cumulative public TCR beta family frequency.

The V gene is TRBV7-9, the J gene TRBJ2-7; 9 nucleotides line up with TRBD2. The sequence was obtained from a human donor in good health (CMV status not recorded). Some clones in this sample may be carry-over from other donors' samples. The sample comprised PBMCs. The CDR3 sequence is CASSDSREGHYYEQYF. The CDR3 bases are TGTGCCAGCAGCGACTCGCGGGAGGGCCACTACTACGAGCAGTACTTC. The full variable domain, with the rest looked up from reference TRBV7-9 and TRBJ2-7, is DTGVSQNPRHKITKRGQNVTFRCDPISEHNRLYWYRQTLGQGPEFLTYFQNEAQLEKSRLLSDRFSAERPKGSFSTLEIQRTEQGDSAMYLCASSDSREGHYYEQYFGPGTRLTVT.